The following is a T cell receptor beta chain sequence with its context. The clone's antigen remains unknown. No clone much larger than this one lies a single base away; base qualities are absent. Libraries were constructed by the immunoSEQ multiplex PCR assay. For the multiplex PCR, a mixture combining 60 forward primers for TCR Vbeta segments and 13 reverse primers for TCR Jbeta segments was used. Amplification of the CDR3 region of rearranged TCR beta genes was performed with a multiplex PCR assay on genomic DNA. The amplified TCR beta libraries were sequenced on the Illumina HiSeq System as 87-base-pair reads. For the original study's pipeline: In a later analysis, approximately 74 million unique TCR beta chains were counted across the roughly 670 repertoires, and some 10 million of these chains were shared by at least two donors. Raw reads were error-corrected and collapsed into unique sequences with a nearest-neighbor algorithm that merged closely related sequences to remove PCR and sequencing errors. Alignment of CDR3 sequences to IMGT reference sequences was used to assign V, D and J gene segments. Each retained sequence needed at least a six-nucleotide match to both a V gene segment and a J gene segment. Rearrangements were called productive when the CDR3 lacked stop codons and stayed in frame with V and J; all others were non-productive. CDR3 was defined according to IMGT convention as the region running from the second conserved V-encoded cysteine to the conserved J-encoded phenylalanine. In an earlier analysis of roughly 580 of the donors, sequences lacking an unambiguous match to a single V gene segment were excluded. An earlier analysis of some 610 of the donors called V segments functional above 56.7% productive rearrangements and segregating when the between-donor standard deviation exceeded 5%. To diagnose cytomegalovirus status from the catalog of TCR beta chain sequences, a statistical classification framework was built. In a later analysis, V and J genes were assigned by comparing TCR nucleotide sequences against IMGT/GENE-DB human TR gene sequences. Using the TCRdist pipeline, a later analysis assigned CDR3 sequences along with most-parsimonious VDJ recombination scenarios. In a later analysis, each TCR beta chain was defined by its CDR3 amino acid sequence together with its V-gene family, and reads without a unique V-gene family were excluded. In a later analysis, 450 to 600 highly shared, low-generation-probability nucleotide sequences were removed to address suspected cross-contamination and a sequencing artifact. For each public chain, a later analysis derived a clonal expansion index from normalized ranks of inferred template counts within each repertoire. A later analysis computed generation probabilities with a VDJ recombination model fitted to out-of-frame rearrangements, and checked the results against IGoR. In a later analysis, TCR-TCR, TCR-HLA and TCR-CMV co-occurrence was scored with hypergeometric tests, and a repertoire-size bias correction was applied to TCR pairs. False discovery rates were estimated in a later analysis by permuting HLA or CMV assignments 20 times. A later analysis grouped co-occurring TCRs with DBSCAN, adding TCRdist sequence similarity when clustering within HLA-allele-positive subsets. Repertoires with fewer than 30,000 or more than 120,000 public chains were left out of co-occurrence clustering, as were about five repertoires with anomalous nucleotide sharing. Imported from immuneACCESS, the table was reduced by TCRdb to in-frame sequences with V and J called. These copies leave out some clones; in studies compared against another copy, an unresolved V gene accounts for under half, and the cause of the remainder is not known. D and trimming come from the DNA, and the V and J calls and clone size come from that table. The sample yields roughly 150,000 clones; over 65% were counted once. The top ten clones comprise about 12% of the sample.

The sample is drawn from a study of cytomegalovirus exposure and HLA in healthy donors (dated by TCRdb to the late 2010s). For context, the study as a whole: In an earlier analysis of approximately 500 of the donors, roughly 300 Gb of sequence data and roughly 100 million unique TCR beta sequences from 150 million to 200 million T cells were reported. An early release that covered 640 HLA-typed donors contained approximately 300 gigabases of sequencing data and around 80 million unique TCR sequences. Of the 398 genotyped donors, around 81% fell in the genetic ancestry cluster associated with self-reported Caucasian donors. The aim of the study was to test whether cataloging public T cell receptors could identify signatures of past pathogen exposure. The study used immunosequencing to profile the T cell repertoires of hundreds of subjects and linked those repertoires to cytomegalovirus serostatus. Besides the first cohort of hundreds of subjects, a separate validation cohort made up of roughly 120 different subjects was used. High-throughput TCR immunosequencing, statistical association of individual TCRs with disease status, and machine learning were combined to predict cytomegalovirus infection status. In a later analysis, previously published TCR beta repertoires from hundreds of donors were re-analyzed and high-resolution HLA genotyping was added so that TCR occurrence patterns could be studied. In the later analysis, no new phenotypic data were used to find candidate immune exposures; instead, reliance was placed on TCR beta sequences and their occurrence across donors. An earlier analysis of 587 of the donors applied high-throughput TCR beta sequencing to assess whether each TCR beta V gene segment acted as functional or pseudogenic. Alongside the repertoire data, information on donor age, sex, ethnicity and CMV serostatus was compiled. In a later genetic analysis, genome-wide SNP genotypes for about three fifths of the roughly 670 donors were used, and that subset was treated as a discovery cohort. All discovery cohort repertoires had been generated using a single sequencing platform. HLA typing included class I and class II loci at four-digit resolution. Typing coverage varied by locus: about 629-630 donors for A, B, C, DRB1 and DQB1; approximately 560 for DQA1; over 600 for DPA1; under 490 for DPB1. Four or five DR-DQ haplotypes were handled as single units for association and clustering because linkage in the cohort was strong. Across 398 genotyped donors of the cohort, an average of approximately 200,000 unique TCR beta nucleotide sequences per donor were sequenced, and around 19% of those sequences were non-productive. Study-wide findings and limitations: Compared with the roughly 700-donor mean, donors in an Asian-associated ancestry cluster had fewer N-insertions in productive TCRs, according to a later genetic analysis. The classifier was reported to diagnose cytomegalovirus status with high specificity and sensitivity in both the original cohort and the validation cohort. In a later analysis, HLA-associated TCR beta chains were found to be more clonally expanded and to have lower generation probabilities than equally common non-associated chains. A cluster of highly shared sequence variants was judged likely to represent a technical artifact of the sequencing pipeline. Across donors, most TCR sequences were observed very rarely, whereas some public TCRs were present in many individuals. In a later analysis, most CMV-associated TCR beta chains were found to appear HLA-restricted, with HLA associations seemingly driven largely by CMV exposure. Correlated functional status among segregating V segments might reflect linkage disequilibrium, but an unknown experimental factor could not be ruled out. The authors suggested that the approach could potentially be extended to other disease states and immunological phenotypes. In an earlier analysis of approximately 590 of the donors, most TCR beta V segments appeared in productive rearrangements about 87% or about 30% of the time, broadly matching IMGT annotations. A later analysis reported that several top co-occurrence clusters appeared linked to parvovirus B19, influenza, CMV and Epstein-Barr virus. A further reported finding was that TCR beta sequences accurately predicted the HLA-A and HLA-B alleles for most subjects in the first cohort. In vitro tests confirmed that three of the cytomegalovirus-associated TCR beta chains recognize cytomegalovirus antigens. The cohort was sequenced for TCR beta chains only, and without alpha or paired-chain data the features that could be detected were limited. Roughly uniform sequencing depth across donors was assumed in presence/absence analyses, although this assumption may not hold. HLA typing was unavailable for some donors at each locus, so association tests used only the typed subset. A later analysis associated roughly 17,000 TCR beta sequences with specific HLA alleles at a false discovery rate of 0.05. Assigning TCR associations to individual alleles was difficult when HLA alleles, especially DR and DQ, strongly co-occurred. A total of some 180 TCR beta chains were listed by the study as associated with cytomegalovirus. V-gene and J-gene trimming of TCR beta chains was associated with a missense DCLRE1C variant in a later genetic analysis, and the association was replicated in an independent cohort. For the cohort, immune exposure information was limited to CMV serostatus. Some IMGT-functional V segments, including TRBV6-2 and TRBV6-3, could not be distinguished by the 87-base-pair reads and were therefore excluded. Because counts were too low, 15 to 20 rarely observed V segments, including chromosome 9 orphons, were excluded from the earlier analysis of 587 of the donors. In a later analysis, the rate of TCR association differed among HLA loci, with DRB1 alleles having the most associated TCRs and HLA-C alleles having the fewest.

Reading the germline V gene gives CDR1 LGHNA and CDR2 YSLEER. The CDR3 holds 16 amino acids from the cysteine to the phenylalanine. The read is trimmed to its CDR3 DNA, 48 bases read in frame from base 1. V loses 1 base of germline sequence and J loses 0 bases, and the interval between the two ends is 12 bases. The cohort consisted of some 670 healthy bone marrow donors. At the time of sampling, all cohort members were nominally healthy, though unrecorded immune exposures were likely present. The donor tested CMV seropositive, placing the donor among the 310 or so seropositive members of the cohort. Each donor provided a peripheral blood sample, and peripheral blood mononuclear cells were used for TCR beta sequencing. Genomic DNA extraction from the blood cell samples was performed with the Qiagen DNeasy Blood Extraction Kit.

Here the chain combines TRBV4-3 and TRBJ1-1; the D gene remains uncertain. Sequencing used PBMCs. The receptor was isolated from a middle-aged man in good health and CMV-seropositive. The nucleotide sequence is TGCGCCAGCAGCCAAGGATCCCCGGGGATGAACACTGAAGCTTTCTTT. It translates as CASSQGSPGMNTEAFF.